This T cell receptor beta chain appears in the sequencing data of a study of blood T cell repertoires in COVID-19. Clones were sequenced by immunoSEQ multiplex PCR, and TCRdb holds only the in-frame ones, with some missing. The sample holds fewer than 350,000 clones, approximately 80% seen once. The CDR3 totals 15 residues. Germline V CDR1 and CDR2: KGHSH, LQKENI. V lost 6 bases, J lost 3 bases, and 6 bases stayed unmatched. The sequenced material came from peripheral blood. This receptor was taken from an older woman with active or convalescent COVID-19. The chain links TRBV18 to TRBJ2-3, with TRBD1 identical over 10 bases. The CDR3 DNA is TGTGCCAGCTCGCTCGGACAGGGGGGGACAGATACGCAGTATTTT. Translation: CASSLGQGGTDTQYF.